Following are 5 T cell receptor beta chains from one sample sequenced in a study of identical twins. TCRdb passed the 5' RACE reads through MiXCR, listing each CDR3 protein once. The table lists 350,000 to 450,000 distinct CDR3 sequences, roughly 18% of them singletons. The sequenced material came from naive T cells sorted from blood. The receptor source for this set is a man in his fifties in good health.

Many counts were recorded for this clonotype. In DNA, the CDR3 is TGCAGTGCTAGAGAGCTAGCGGGAAGCGCGAACACCGGGGAGCTGTTTTTT. It codes for CSARELAGSANTGELFF. The chain employs TRBV20-1 and TRBJ2-2; the match to TRBD2 covers 9 bases. The CDR3 runs 17 residues. Germline V gene sequence: CDR1 DFQATT, CDR2 SNEGSKA (reference sequence). V gave up 0 bases and J gave up 0 bases; unmatched junction bases: 5.

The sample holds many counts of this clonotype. The CDR3 is CASSYAGQTESYEQYF. In nucleotides, the CDR3 is TGTGCCAGCAGTTACGCAGGACAGACGGAGTCCTACGAGCAGTACTTC. The chain employs TRBV6-2 or TRBV6-3 and TRBJ2-7; TRBD1 might be the D (6 bases). Germline CDR1 is MNHEY and CDR2 is SVGEGT. V was trimmed by 2 bases and J by 1 base, leaving 15 bases between them. The CDR3 consists of 16 residues.

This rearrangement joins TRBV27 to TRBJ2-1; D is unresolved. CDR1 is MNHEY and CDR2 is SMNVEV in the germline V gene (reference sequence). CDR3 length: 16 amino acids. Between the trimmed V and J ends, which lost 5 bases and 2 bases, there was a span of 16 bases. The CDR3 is CASSDLLRFPYNEQFF. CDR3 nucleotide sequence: TGTGCCAGCAGTGACCTACTGCGATTTCCCTACAATGAGCAGTTCTTC.

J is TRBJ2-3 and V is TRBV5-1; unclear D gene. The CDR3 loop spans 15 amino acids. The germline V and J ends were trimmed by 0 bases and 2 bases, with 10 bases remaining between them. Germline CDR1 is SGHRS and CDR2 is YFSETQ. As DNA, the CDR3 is TGCGCCAGCAGCTTGGGACAAAAGACCACAGATACGCAGTATTTT. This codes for CASSLGQKTTDTQYF.

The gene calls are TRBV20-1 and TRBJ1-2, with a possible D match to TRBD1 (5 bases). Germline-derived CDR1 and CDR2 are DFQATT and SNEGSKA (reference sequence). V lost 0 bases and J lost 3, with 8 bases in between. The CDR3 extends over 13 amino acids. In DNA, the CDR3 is TGCAGTGCTAGAGATCAGGGAGACTATGGCTACACCTTC. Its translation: CSARDQGDYGYTF.